Each of the 9 T cell receptor beta chains below was sequenced from the same sample in a study of cytomegalovirus exposure and HLA in healthy donors. Assay: immunoSEQ multiplex PCR; the TCRdb copy retains only in-frame clones and omits some. Of approximately 98,000 clones in the sample, around 85% were seen once. Sequencing was carried out using PBMCs. These receptors came from a young woman in good health and CMV-seronegative.

The chain carries TRBV5-1 and TRBJ1-1; D unresolved. Trimming took 4 bases from V and 3 from J, leaving 7 bases between them. CDR1 and CDR2 from the germline V gene are SGHRS and YFSETQ. CDR3 length: 12 residues. CDR3 coding DNA: TGCGCCAGCAGCGGGGAGTACACTGAAGCTTTCTTT. Translating gives CASSGEYTEAFF.

CDR3 sequence reads: CAWSVEYRGVQYF. CDR3 DNA sequence: TGTGCCTGGAGTGTAGAGTACAGGGGGGTTCAGTACTTC. The gene calls are TRBV30 and TRBJ2-4; 8 bases map to TRBD1. Per germline, CDR1 GTSNPN and CDR2 SVGIG (reference sequence). This CDR3 contains 13 residues. Trimming took 0 bases from V and 11 from J; bases not matched to a gene: 6.

V and J are TRBV5-1 and TRBJ2-1; 12 nucleotides match TRBD2. The CDR3 contains 16 residues. Germline values: CDR1 SGHRS, CDR2 YFSETQ. With 0 bases clipped from V and 8 bases from J, the junction kept 6 bases outside the gene matches. The CDR3 loop reads CASSLVLAGGGDEQFF. The CDR3 DNA reads as TGCGCCAGCAGCTTGGTACTAGCGGGGGGCGGGGATGAGCAGTTCTTC.

V gene TRBV2 combines with J gene TRBJ1-1; 7 bases are shared with TRBD1. The CDR3 loop spans 14 amino acids. Germline CDR1 and CDR2: SNHLY and FYNNEI. Germline trimming cut 8 bases from V and 2 bases from J; bases unmatched to any gene: 8. This CDR3 is CASWTGLRNTEAFF. DNA of the CDR3: TGTGCCAGCTGGACAGGACTCCGAAACACTGAAGCTTTCTTT.

This chain links TRBV28 with TRBJ2-4, with a tentative D call TRBD1 (5 bases). Trimming stripped 2 bases from V and 6 bases from J, with 8 bases between. The CDR3 is 13 amino acids. The germline CDR1 and CDR2 sequences are MDHEN and SYDVKM. CDR3: CASSLITGNIQYF. In DNA form, the CDR3 reads TGTGCCAGCAGTTTAATTACAGGAAACATTCAGTACTTC.

The chain couples TRBV5-1 to TRBJ2-5; the match to TRBD1 covers 7 bases. The CDR3 has 14 amino acids. Germline loops: CDR1 SGHRS, CDR2 YFSETQ. The junction had 6 bases not matched to a gene; V was cut back by 5 bases and J by 2 bases. CDR3 nucleotide sequence: TGCGCCAGCAGACCGGACAGGCTACAAGAGACCCAGTACTTC. Translating it yields CASRPDRLQETQYF.

The chain links TRBV6-1 to TRBJ1-5, with D unresolved. The germline V gene has CDR1 MNHNS and CDR2 SASEGT. CDR3 length: 12 amino acids. V lost 3 bases and J lost 5, with 5 bases in between. The CDR3 coding sequence is TGTGCCAGCAGTGATCGGTATCAGCCCCAGCATTTT. It encodes CASSDRYQPQHF.

This chain connects TRBV2 to TRBJ2-7; 9 bases align to TRBD1. J gave up 0 bases and V 7 bases, and 7 bases lay outside the gene matches. The CDR3 is 15 amino acids. Germline V CDR1 and CDR2: SNHLY, FYNNEI. CDR3 amino acids: CASTYGTGPSYEQYF. In DNA, the CDR3 is TGTGCCAGCACCTACGGGACAGGGCCCTCCTACGAGCAGTACTTC.

The V call is TRBV11-2, the J call TRBJ2-2; 8 bases fit TRBD1. Germline values: CDR1 SGHAT, CDR2 FQNNGV. The junction had 1 base not matched to a gene; V was cut back by 4 bases and J by 3 bases. CDR3 length: 14 amino acids. The CDR3 nucleotides read TGTGCCAGCAGCTCAGGGGGCTACACCGGGGAGCTGTTTTTT. Its translation: CASSSGGYTGELFF. Full variable domain (missing parts from reference TRBV11-2 and TRBJ2-2): EAGVAQSPRYKIIEKRQSVAFWCNPISGHATLYWYQQILGQGPKLLIQFQNNGVVDDSQLPKDRFSAERLKGVDSTLKIQPAKLEDSAVYLCASSSGGYTGELFFGEGSRLTVL.